This T cell receptor beta chain was found in a study of blood T cell repertoires in COVID-19. Study-wide context: The United States, Italy and Spain supplied acute and convalescent COVID-19 samples. The cDNA or gDNA used as material had been derived from T cells, B-cell-depleted T cells, or PBMCs.

Germline CDR1 reads MDHEN; CDR2 reads SYDVKM. The V gene lost 0 bases and the J gene lost 6 bases, with 8 bases spanning the gap. There are 14 residues in the CDR3. Per the study methods: Reference gene primer amplification gave estimated nucleated cell counts. Profiled with immunoSEQ multiplex PCR; TCRdb holds only in-frame clones, not every one. D and trimming come from the DNA, and the V and J calls and clone size come from that table. The sample has roughly 53,000 clones, 70% to 85% seen once. The TCR was taken from a human donor in a cohort sampled during active COVID-19. The sequencing input was peripheral blood. This chain uses TRBV28 with TRBJ2-2; D is perhaps TRBD1 (6 bases). The CDR3: CASSLWGAAGELFF. CDR3 DNA: TGTGCCAGCAGTTTATGGGGGGCAGCCGGGGAGCTGTTTTTT.